The 21 T cell receptor beta chains in this list originate from one sample, sequenced in a study of technical replicates of blood from a few donors. TCRdb's table, derived via immunoSEQ multiplex PCR, lists solely in-frame clones and lacks some. The top ten clones hold approximately 0.4% of a sample with around 70,000 clones, 94% of them seen once. The sample was T cells isolated from PBMCs. These receptors originate from a human donor in good health.

The chain combines TRBV5-6 with TRBJ2-1, with TRBD2 as a possible D gene (6 bases). This CDR3 is built from 16 residues. V lost 0 bases, J lost 2 bases, and 12 bases lay in between. Germline V CDR1 and CDR2: SGHDT, YYEEEE. In nucleotides, the CDR3 is TGTGCCAGCAGCTTGGCCGTACTAGCCACCTACAATGAGCAGTTCTTC. It is translated as CASSLAVLATYNEQFF.

CDR3 sequence (DNA): TGCGCCAGCAGGGACCCCGGCAGGGGTGGGTTGATAAACACTGAAGCTTTCTTT. As protein: CASRDPGRGGLINTEAFF. The chain employs TRBV4-1 and TRBJ1-1; possibly TRBD1 for D (6 bases). This CDR3 spans 18 amino acids. The germline V gene encodes CDR1 MGHRA and CDR2 YSYEKL. V lost 6 bases to trimming and J lost 2 bases, with 25 bases between them.

V is TRBV6-5 and J is TRBJ1-6, with 8 bases identical to TRBD1. From germline, CDR1 is MNHEY and CDR2 SVGAGI. V was pared by 5 bases and J by 7 bases, with 4 bases of the junction left unmatched. This CDR3 is 14 amino acids long. The CDR3 sequence is CASSLWTGNSPLHF. The CDR3 DNA sequence: TGTGCCAGCAGTCTCTGGACAGGGAATTCACCCCTCCACTTT.

J is TRBJ1-5 and V is TRBV19; a possible D gene is TRBD1 (5 bases). Germline lookup yields CDR1 LNHDA and CDR2 SQIVND (reference sequence). Trimming removed 0 bases from V and 10 bases from J, with 7 bases in between. The CDR3 runs 12 residues. The CDR3 spells CASSIEGGPQHF. CDR3 coding DNA: TGTGCCAGTAGTATAGAGGGGGGTCCCCAGCATTTT.

The chain carries TRBV4-2 and TRBJ1-5; TRBD1 matches 8 bases. This CDR3 spans 15 amino acids. Unmatched junction bases numbered 6, after V lost 4 bases and J lost 4 bases. Germline-derived CDR1 and CDR2 are LGHNA and YNFKEQ. The CDR3 DNA follows: TGTGCCAGCAGCCTACTTGACAGGGGAAATCAGCCCCAGCATTTT. As protein: CASSLLDRGNQPQHF.

This clone was seen a few times. This chain joins TRBV14 and TRBJ1-1, with D maybe TRBD1 (6 bases). V was trimmed by 4 bases and J by 1 base, leaving 7 bases between them. The germline CDR1 and CDR2 sequences are SGHDN and FVKESK. The CDR3 loop spans 13 amino acids. CDR3 loop: CASSRGQNTEAFF. CDR3 bases: TGTGCCAGCAGCCGGGGACAGAACACTGAAGCTTTCTTT.

The V call is TRBV4-1, the J call TRBJ2-7; D uncertain. The V end lost 4 bases, the J end lost 6 bases, and 7 bases lay between the germline ends. Germline loops: CDR1 MGHRA, CDR2 YSYEKL. This CDR3 is 11 amino acids long. The CDR3 sequence is CASSLESEQYF. The CDR3 DNA reads TGCGCCAGCAGCCTTGAGAGCGAGCAGTACTTC.

This chain connects TRBV9 to TRBJ1-5; 11 bases agree with TRBD1. The germline CDR1 and CDR2 sequences are SGDLS and YYNGEE. The CDR3 consists of 16 residues. The V and J ends lost 4 bases and 1 base, in that order; junction bases with no gene match: 4. The CDR3 sequence is CASSLGQGASNQPQHF. CDR3 nucleotides: TGTGCCAGCAGCTTAGGACAGGGGGCCAGCAATCAGCCCCAGCATTTT. Full variable domain (rest looked up from reference TRBV9 and TRBJ1-5): DSGVTQTPKHLITATGQRVTLRCSPRSGDLSVYWYQQSLDQGLQFLIQYYNGEERAKGNILERFSAQQFPDLHSELNLSSLELGDSALYFCASSLGQGASNQPQHFGDGTRLSIL.

J is TRBJ2-3 and V is TRBV25-1, with no clear D. In germline, CDR1 is MGHDK, CDR2 SYGVNS. The CDR3 is made up of 16 amino acids. Trimming shortened V by 5 bases and J by 2 bases, and 17 bases separated the two germline ends. CDR3 amino acids: CASSRTLTSDTDTQYF. The CDR3 region has the DNA TGTGCCAGCAGTCGCACTCTCACCTCCGACACAGATACGCAGTATTTT.

J is TRBJ2-7 and V is TRBV9, with 10 nucleotides matching TRBD2. The V gene end was trimmed by 4 bases and the J gene end by 1 base; junction bases not matched to a gene: 11. Looked up from germline, CDR1 is SGDLS and CDR2 is YYNGEE. The CDR3 consists of 17 residues. The CDR3 sequence: CASSSGLAGAGSYEQYF. For the CDR3, the DNA is TGTGCCAGCAGCTCAGGGCTAGCGGGAGCGGGGTCCTACGAGCAGTACTTC.

This chain connects TRBV28 to TRBJ2-4; maybe TRBD1 (6 bases). Germline V gene sequence: CDR1 MDHEN, CDR2 SYDVKM. The CDR3 extends over 16 amino acids. V was shortened by 4 bases and J by 0 bases, with 13 bases between the two germline ends. The CDR3 sequence: CASSSTGYLAKNIQYF. For the CDR3, the DNA is TGTGCCAGCAGTTCGACAGGTTATCTAGCCAAAAACATTCAGTACTTC.

The chain uses TRBV9 and TRBJ1-2; D remains unclear. V dropped 4 bases and J dropped 0 bases, with 13 bases sitting between them. The CDR3 runs to 15 residues. Germline V CDR1 and CDR2: SGDLS, YYNGEE. CDR3 in DNA: TGTGCCAGCAGCTTATCCGGTTCCTCTAACTATGGCTACACCTTC. Protein: CASSLSGSSNYGYTF.

This chain connects TRBV11-2 to TRBJ2-7; TRBD1 matches at 9 bases. Germline V CDR1 and CDR2: SGHAT, FQNNGV. The CDR3 spans 15 residues. The J segment lost 7 bases and the V segment lost 5 bases, leaving 12 bases of the junction unmatched. The CDR3 loop reads CASSPPGTGPLEQYF. In DNA, the CDR3 is TGTGCCAGCAGCCCCCCCGGGACAGGGCCCCTTGAGCAGTACTTC. The variable domain in full, with the rest retrieved from reference TRBV11-2 and TRBJ2-7, is EAGVAQSPRYKIIEKRQSVAFWCNPISGHATLYWYQQILGQGPKLLIQFQNNGVVDDSQLPKDRFSAERLKGVDSTLKIQPAKLEDSAVYLCASSPPGTGPLEQYFGPGTRLTVT.

The V gene is TRBV10-2, the J gene TRBJ2-3; TRBD2 matches at 9 bases. This CDR3 has 17 amino acids. The ends lost 3 bases at V and 4 bases at J; junction bases unmatched: 11. Germline V CDR1 and CDR2: WSHSY, SAAADI. In nucleotides, the CDR3 is TGCGCCAGCAGTGACCATTCTAGCGGGACGAGGGCAGATACGCAGTATTTT. Translated, it gives CASSDHSSGTRADTQYF.

This clone was seen only a few times. Other DNA sequences in the same sample also yield this CDR3. V gene TRBV10-3 combines with J gene TRBJ1-4; 9 positions match TRBD1. V trimming: 2 bases; J trimming: 5 bases; junction bases outside the gene matches: 3. The length of the CDR3 is 15 residues. Germline V gene sequence: CDR1 ENHRY, CDR2 SYGVKD. CDR3 sequence reads: CAISETGTGNEKLFF. The CDR3 nucleotides are TGTGCCATCAGTGAGACCGGGACAGGGAATGAAAAACTGTTTTTT.

The rearrangement joins TRBV9 to TRBJ2-3; D is possibly TRBD2 (7 bases). The CDR3 is made up of 16 amino acids. Deletions cut 0 bases from V and 6 bases from J, with 17 bases between. Germline lookup yields CDR1 SGDLS and CDR2 YYNGEE. This chain's CDR3 is CASSVATGGETDTQYF. CDR3 DNA: TGTGCCAGCAGCGTAGCGACGGGGGGCGAAACGGATACGCAGTATTTT.

The chain is built from TRBV2 and TRBJ2-3, with 9 bases identical to TRBD2. Germline CDR1 reads SNHLY; CDR2 reads FYNNEI. CDR3 length: 14 amino acids. Trimming took 6 bases from V and 1 from J; bases not matched to a gene: 2. CDR3 nucleotides: TGTGCCAGCAGGCGGGAGGGTGGCACAGATACGCAGTATTTT. Amino acids: CASRREGGTDTQYF.

This clone was observed a single time. J is TRBJ2-7 and V is TRBV4-2, with 9 bases lining up with TRBD1. V shed 0 bases and J 5 bases; nucleotides not matched to a gene: 8. The CDR3 totals 16 residues. Germline V gene sequence: CDR1 LGHNA, CDR2 YNFKEQ. The CDR3: CASSQDPPDRGNEQYF. The CDR3 DNA reads TGTGCCAGCAGCCAAGATCCCCCGGACAGGGGAAACGAGCAGTACTTC.

V gene TRBV10-2 combines with J gene TRBJ1-2; 10 bases map to TRBD1. CDR3 length: 17 residues. Germline lookup yields CDR1 WSHSY and CDR2 SAAADI. After removal of 6 bases from V and 4 bases from J, the junction contained 14 bases not matched to a gene. CDR3 in amino acids: CASRVTGQGILGYGYTF. CDR3 in DNA: TGCGCCAGCAGGGTTACGGGACAGGGGATTCTCGGCTATGGCTACACCTTC.

This chain uses TRBV5-1 with TRBJ2-3, with D possibly matching TRBD2 (6 bases). Trimming cost V 2 bases and J 2 bases, with 18 bases left between them. The CDR3 extends over 17 amino acids. Germline CDR1 reads SGHRS; CDR2 reads YFSETQ. Here the CDR3 reads CASSLNPGLEYTDTQYF. The CDR3 DNA sequence: TGCGCCAGCAGCTTAAATCCGGGACTCGAGTACACAGATACGCAGTATTTT.

In this sample, this clone turned up once. This chain connects TRBV7-2 to TRBJ1-5; a weak D match, TRBD1 (6 bases). The CDR3 is 14 amino acids. V lost 6 bases and J 3 bases, leaving 12 bases between the germline ends. Per germline, CDR1 SGHTA and CDR2 FQGNSA. CDR3 region: CASRLTGANQPQHF. CDR3 in DNA: TGTGCCAGCAGGCTGACAGGAGCCAATCAGCCCCAGCATTTT.